This TCR beta chain was recovered during a study of cytomegalovirus exposure and HLA in healthy donors. Overall study context: A later analysis reported the 90 to 150 validation repertoires used the same platform as the roughly 700 first-cohort repertoires. Study results and caveats: Most TCR sequences were seen very rarely across donors, but some public TCRs occurred in many. Researchers catalogued approximately 170 TCR beta chains as cytomegalovirus-associated.

In regard to this clone: Its matching antigen is unknown.

The trim removed 2 bases at V and 8 bases at J, leaving 5 bases unmatched. The CDR3 runs to 15 residues. The germline V gene encodes CDR1 MNHEY and CDR2 SVGAGI. Measured with immunoSEQ multiplex PCR; TCRdb has only the in-frame clones, and not every one. The data contain 150,000 to 180,000 clones, around 83% of them seen just once; the ten biggest clones take up 2.1%. Sequences were obtained from PBMCs. The clonotype originates from a human donor in good health. V usage is TRBV6-5 and J usage is TRBJ1-4; TRBD1 aligns across 10 bases. In nucleotides, the CDR3 is TGTGCCAGCAGTTACATAGGGACAGGGGAGGAAAAACTGTTTTTT. This encodes CASSYIGTGEEKLFF.